The clone carrying this TCR beta chain appeared many times. Its specificity is unknown. Germline lookup yields CDR1 DFQATT and CDR2 SNEGSKA (reference sequence). CDR3 length equals 15 residues. The V and J ends lost 1 base and 6 bases, in that order; junction bases with no gene match: 4. The TCRbeta library incorporated unique molecular identifiers. MiXCR, run by TCRdb on the PCR reads, gives a single entry per CDR3 protein. The sample shows 600,000 to 800,000 distinct CDR3 sequences, less than 15% of them seen only once. The sample comes from a study of T-cell reconstitution after alpha-beta-depleted transplantation in children. Points from the study as a whole: T-cell counts and diversity were attributed mostly to newly produced T cells one year after transplant.

The sample consisted of PBMCs, taken before TCRalphabeta/CD19-depleted stem cell transplant. J is TRBJ2-1 and V is TRBV20-1; 12 bases are a match to TRBD2. The receptor's source is a girl aged 2 to 10 with congenital amegakaryocytic thrombocytopenia, due to receive a stem cell transplant. The CDR3 coding sequence is TGCAGTGCTAGAGGAACTAGCGGGGGGTCCAATGAGCAGTTCTTC. It codes for CSARGTSGGSNEQFF.